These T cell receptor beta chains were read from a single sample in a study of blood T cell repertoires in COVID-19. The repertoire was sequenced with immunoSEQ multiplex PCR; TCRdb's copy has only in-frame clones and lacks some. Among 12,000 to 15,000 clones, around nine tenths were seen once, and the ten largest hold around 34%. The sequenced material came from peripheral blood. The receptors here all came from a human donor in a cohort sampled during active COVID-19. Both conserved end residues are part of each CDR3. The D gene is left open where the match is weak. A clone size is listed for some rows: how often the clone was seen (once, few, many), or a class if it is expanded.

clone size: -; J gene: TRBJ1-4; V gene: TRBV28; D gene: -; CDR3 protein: CASSQHFNDRTYEKLFF; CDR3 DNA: TGTGCCAGCAGTCAACACTTTAACGACAGAACCTATGAAAAACTGTTTTTT
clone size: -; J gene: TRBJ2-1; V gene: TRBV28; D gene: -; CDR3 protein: CASMSQGYNEQFF; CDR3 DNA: TGTGCCAGCATGTCACAGGGTTACAATGAGCAGTTCTTC
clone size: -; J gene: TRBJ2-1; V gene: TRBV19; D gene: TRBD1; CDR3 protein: CASSPQTGVGFF; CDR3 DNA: TGTGCCAGTAGTCCACAGACAGGGGTCGGGTTCTTC
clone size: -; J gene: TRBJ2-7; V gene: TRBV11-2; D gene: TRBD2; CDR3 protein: CASSQGGAGGTKYEQYF; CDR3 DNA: TGTGCCAGCAGCCAAGGGGGAGCGGGAGGTACGAAGTACGAGCAGTACTTC
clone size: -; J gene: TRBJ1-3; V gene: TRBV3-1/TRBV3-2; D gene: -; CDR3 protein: CASSQDSHRNTIYF; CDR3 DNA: TGTGCCAGCAGCCAGGACTCCCACCGAAACACCATATATTTT
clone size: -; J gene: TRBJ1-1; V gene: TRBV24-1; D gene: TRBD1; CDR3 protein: CATSDTGTGGTEAFF; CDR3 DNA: TGTGCCACCAGTGATACCGGGACAGGGGGCACTGAAGCTTTCTTT
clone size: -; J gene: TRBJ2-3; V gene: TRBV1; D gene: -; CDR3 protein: CTSSQDTSTDTQYF; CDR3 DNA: TGCACCAGCAGCCAAGACACTAGCACAGATACGCAGTATTTT
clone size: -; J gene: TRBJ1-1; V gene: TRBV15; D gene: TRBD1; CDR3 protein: CATSREDRDLNTEAFF; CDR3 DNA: TGTGCCACCAGCAGAGAGGACAGGGATTTAAACACTGAAGCTTTCTTT
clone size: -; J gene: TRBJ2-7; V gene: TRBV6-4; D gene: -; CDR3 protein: CASSVAPGDSYEQYF; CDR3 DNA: TGTGCCAGCAGTGTCGCGCCAGGGGACTCCTACGAGCAGTACTTC
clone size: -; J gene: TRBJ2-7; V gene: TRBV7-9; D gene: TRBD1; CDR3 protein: CASSLGDQGQGVSYEQYF; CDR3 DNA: TGTGCCAGCAGCTTAGGGGATCAGGGACAGGGAGTCTCCTACGAGCAGTACTTC
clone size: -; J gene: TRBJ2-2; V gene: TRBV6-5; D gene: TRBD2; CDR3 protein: CATIAGDGTGELFF; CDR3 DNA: TGTGCCACGATAGCGGGAGACGGCACCGGGGAGCTGTTTTTT
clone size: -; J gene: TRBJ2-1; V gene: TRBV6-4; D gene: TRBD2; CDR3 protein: CASSEYPGLAVLNEQFF; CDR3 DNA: TGTGCCAGCAGTGAGTATCCGGGACTAGCGGTTCTCAATGAGCAGTTCTTC
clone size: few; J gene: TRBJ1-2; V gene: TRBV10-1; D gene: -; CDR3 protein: CASSEYRFGGYTF; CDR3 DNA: TGCGCCAGCAGTGAGTACAGGTTCGGCGGCTACACCTTC
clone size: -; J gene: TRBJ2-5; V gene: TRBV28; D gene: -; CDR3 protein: CASSTPPGTQYF; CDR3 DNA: TGTGCCAGCAGTACCCCCCCGGGGACCCAGTACTTC
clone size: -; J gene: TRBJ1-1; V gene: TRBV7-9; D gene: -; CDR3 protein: CASTGVTNTEAFF; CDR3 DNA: TGTGCCAGCACCGGAGTGACGAACACTGAAGCTTTCTTT
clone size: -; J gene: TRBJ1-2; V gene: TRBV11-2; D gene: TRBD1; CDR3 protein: CASSFTYNPGTGDGYTF; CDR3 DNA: TGTGCCAGCAGCTTTACCTATAACCCCGGGACAGGGGATGGCTACACCTTC
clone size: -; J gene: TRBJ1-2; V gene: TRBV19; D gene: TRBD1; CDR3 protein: CASSTRDRGYGYTF; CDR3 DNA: TGTGCCAGTAGTACGCGGGACAGGGGCTATGGCTACACCTTC
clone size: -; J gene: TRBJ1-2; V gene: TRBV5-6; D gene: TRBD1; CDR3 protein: CASSLGTGQAYGYTF; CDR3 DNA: TGTGCCAGCAGCTTGGGGACAGGGCAGGCCTATGGCTACACCTTC
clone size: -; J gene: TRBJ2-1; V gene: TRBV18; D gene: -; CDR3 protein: CASSPLASNEQFF; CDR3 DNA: TGTGCCAGCTCACCACTCGCCAGCAATGAGCAGTTCTTC
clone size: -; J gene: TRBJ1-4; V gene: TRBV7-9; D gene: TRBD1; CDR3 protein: CASSFGQGDATNEKLFF; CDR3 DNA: TGTGCCAGCAGCTTCGGACAGGGCGATGCAACTAATGAAAAACTGTTTTTT
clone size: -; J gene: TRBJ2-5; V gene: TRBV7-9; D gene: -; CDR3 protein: CASSLGAGVETQYF; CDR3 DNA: TGTGCCAGCAGCTTAGGGGCAGGGGTGGAGACCCAGTACTTC
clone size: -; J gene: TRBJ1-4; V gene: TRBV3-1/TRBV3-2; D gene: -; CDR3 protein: CASSQVAVVREKLFF; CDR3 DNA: TGTGCCAGCAGCCAAGTGGCGGTCGTTAGAGAAAAACTGTTTTTT
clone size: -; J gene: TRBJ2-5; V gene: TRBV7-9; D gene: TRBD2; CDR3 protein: CASSIMGGETQYF; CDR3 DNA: TGTGCCAGCAGCATTATGGGGGGGGAGACCCAGTACTTC
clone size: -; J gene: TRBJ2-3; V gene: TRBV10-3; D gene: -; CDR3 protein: CAISRVPSTDTQYF; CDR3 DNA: TGTGCCATCAGCCGCGTGCCTAGCACAGATACGCAGTATTTT
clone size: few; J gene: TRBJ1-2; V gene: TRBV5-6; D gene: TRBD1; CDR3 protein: CASSFGSGGDGYTF; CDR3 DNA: TGTGCCAGCAGCTTTGGTTCAGGGGGCGATGGCTACACCTTC
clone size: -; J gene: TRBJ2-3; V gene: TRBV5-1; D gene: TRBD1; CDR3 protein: CASSLQGDTDTQYF; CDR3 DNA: TGCGCCAGCAGCTTGCAGGGGGACACAGATACGCAGTATTTT
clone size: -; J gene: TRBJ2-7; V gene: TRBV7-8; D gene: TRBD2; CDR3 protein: CASSLARGGLPYEQYF; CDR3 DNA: TGTGCCAGCAGCTTAGCGCGGGGGGGCCTGCCCTACGAGCAGTACTTC
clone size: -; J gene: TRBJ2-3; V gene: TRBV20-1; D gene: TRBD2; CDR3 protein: CSASPSSGRGTADTQYF; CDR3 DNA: TGCAGTGCTAGTCCCTCTAGCGGGAGGGGGACGGCAGATACGCAGTATTTT
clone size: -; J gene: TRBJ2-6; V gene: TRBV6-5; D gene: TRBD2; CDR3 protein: CASTLGLAGANVLTF; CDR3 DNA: TGTGCCAGCACTCTAGGACTAGCTGGGGCCAACGTCCTGACTTTC
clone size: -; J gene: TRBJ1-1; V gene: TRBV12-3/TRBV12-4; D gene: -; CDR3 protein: CASSPLLIAEAFF; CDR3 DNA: TGTGCCAGCAGTCCCTTATTAATCGCTGAAGCTTTCTTT
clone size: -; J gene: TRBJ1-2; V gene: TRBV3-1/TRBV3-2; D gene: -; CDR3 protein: CASSLNSQAYGYTF; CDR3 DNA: TGTGCCAGCAGCCTCAACAGTCAAGCCTATGGCTACACCTTC
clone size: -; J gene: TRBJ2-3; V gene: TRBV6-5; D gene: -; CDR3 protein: CASSLASSTDTQYF; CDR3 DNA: TGTGCCAGCAGTCTAGCGTCTAGCACAGATACGCAGTATTTT
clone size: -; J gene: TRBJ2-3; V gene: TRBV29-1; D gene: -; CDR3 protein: CSVETTSRDTQYF; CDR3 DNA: TGCAGCGTTGAAACTACTAGCAGGGATACGCAGTATTTT
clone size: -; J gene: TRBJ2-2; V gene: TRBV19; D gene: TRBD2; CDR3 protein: CASHRLASGKTGELFF; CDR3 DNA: TGTGCCAGTCACCGCCTGGCTAGCGGAAAGACCGGGGAGCTGTTTTTT
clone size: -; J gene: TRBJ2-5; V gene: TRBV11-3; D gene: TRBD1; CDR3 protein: CASHEGQGETQYF; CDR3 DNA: TGTGCCAGCCACGAAGGACAGGGGGAGACCCAGTACTTC
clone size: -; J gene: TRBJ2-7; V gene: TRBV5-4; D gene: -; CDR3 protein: CASSSPGLNSYEQYF; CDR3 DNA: TGTGCCAGCAGCTCCCCGGGACTGAACTCCTACGAGCAGTACTTC
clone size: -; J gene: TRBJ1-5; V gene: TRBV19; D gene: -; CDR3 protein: CASSGGAGNQPQHF; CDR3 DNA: TGTGCCAGTAGTGGGGGGGCGGGGAATCAGCCCCAGCATTTT
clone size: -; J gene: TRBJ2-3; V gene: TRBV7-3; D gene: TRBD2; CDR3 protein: CASSLGLAGTSTDTQYF; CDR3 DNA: TGTGCCAGCAGCCTTGGACTAGCGGGAACTAGCACAGATACGCAGTATTTT
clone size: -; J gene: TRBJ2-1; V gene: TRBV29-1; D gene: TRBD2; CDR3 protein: CSARGSGGRHNEQFF; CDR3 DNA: TGCAGCGCCAGAGGTAGCGGGGGCCGTCACAATGAGCAGTTCTTC
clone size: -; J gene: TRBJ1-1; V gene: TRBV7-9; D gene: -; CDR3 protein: CASSLGSGELNTEAFF; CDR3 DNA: TGTGCCAGCAGCTTAGGATCTGGTGAGCTGAACACTGAAGCTTTCTTT
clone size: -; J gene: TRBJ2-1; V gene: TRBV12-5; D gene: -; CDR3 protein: CASGLLNYLDNEQFF; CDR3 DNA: TGTGCTAGTGGGCTCTTAAATTACCTAGACAATGAGCAGTTCTTC
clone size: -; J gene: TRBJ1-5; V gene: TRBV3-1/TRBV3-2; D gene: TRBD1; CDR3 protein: CASSPGGNQPQHF; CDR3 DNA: TGTGCCAGCAGCCCAGGGGGAAATCAGCCCCAGCATTTT
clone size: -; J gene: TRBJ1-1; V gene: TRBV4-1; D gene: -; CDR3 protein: CASSQTDSTGTEAFF; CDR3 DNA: TGCGCCAGCAGCCAGACGGACTCCACGGGCACTGAAGCTTTCTTT
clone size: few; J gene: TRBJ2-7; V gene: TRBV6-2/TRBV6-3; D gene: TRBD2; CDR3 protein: CASSAATSGSTYEQYF; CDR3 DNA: TGTGCCAGCAGTGCCGCAACTAGCGGGAGCACCTACGAGCAGTACTTC
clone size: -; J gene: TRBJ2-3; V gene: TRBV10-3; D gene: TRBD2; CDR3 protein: CATNLGPSGASDTQYF; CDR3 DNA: TGTGCCACTAACCTCGGGCCTAGCGGGGCTTCAGATACGCAGTATTTT
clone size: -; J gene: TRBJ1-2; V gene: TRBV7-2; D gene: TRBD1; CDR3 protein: CASSLGQGGHYGYTF; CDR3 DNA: TGTGCCAGCAGCCTTGGACAGGGAGGTCACTATGGCTACACCTTC
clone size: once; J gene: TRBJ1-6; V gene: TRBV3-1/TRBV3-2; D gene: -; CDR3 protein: CASSQGGSNSPLHF; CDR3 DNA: TGTGCCAGCAGCCAAGGAGGCAGCAATTCACCCCTCCACTTT
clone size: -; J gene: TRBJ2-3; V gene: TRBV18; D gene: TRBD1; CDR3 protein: CASSPGTGRDTQYF; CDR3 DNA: TGTGCCAGCTCACCCGGGACAGGCCGGGATACGCAGTATTTT
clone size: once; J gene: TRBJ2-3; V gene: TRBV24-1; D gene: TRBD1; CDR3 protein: CATSDQPGTGPSTDTQYF; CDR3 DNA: TGTGCCACCAGTGATCAACCCGGGACAGGTCCTAGCACAGATACGCAGTATTTT
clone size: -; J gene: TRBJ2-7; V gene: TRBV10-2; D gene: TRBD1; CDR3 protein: CASTSGQGTYEQYF; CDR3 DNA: TGCGCCAGCACCTCAGGACAGGGGACCTACGAGCAGTACTTC
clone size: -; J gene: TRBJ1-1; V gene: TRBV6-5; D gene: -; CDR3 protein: CASSYSSSGGNTEAFF; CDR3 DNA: TGTGCCAGCAGTTACTCGAGCTCGGGGGGGAACACTGAAGCTTTCTTT
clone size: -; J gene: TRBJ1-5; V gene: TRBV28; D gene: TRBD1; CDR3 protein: CASSSGRDSYSNQPQHF; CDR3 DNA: TGTGCCAGCAGTTCCGGACGGGACAGCTATAGCAATCAGCCCCAGCATTTT
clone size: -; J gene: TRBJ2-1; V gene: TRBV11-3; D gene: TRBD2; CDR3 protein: CASSLGLPGGYNEQFF; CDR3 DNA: TGTGCCAGCAGCCTGGGACTTCCGGGGGGTTACAATGAGCAGTTCTTC